Following are 9 T cell receptor beta chains from one sample sequenced in a study of T and B cells in COVID-19 patients (dated by TCRdb to the early 2020s). Genomic DNA extracted from blood was used in amounts of 250-500 ng for amplification of TRB repertoires. Sequencing was carried out with an Illumina MiSeq. TRB rearrangements were amplified by multiplex PCR with BIOMED2 TRB-A/B primer pools. The raw public data were reprocessed by TCRdb itself: fastp quality trimming at Q25, MiXCR clonotype calling, in-frame beta chains only. Every CDR3 protein is listed once, alongside the most common genes and DNA of its rows. This sample gives 15,000 to 20,000 distinct CDR3 sequences in total; 35% to 40% of them show up just once. The ten most abundant clones make up about 15% of the sample. Material for sequencing was blood. These receptors all stem from a human donor with active COVID-19.

In its sample, this clonotype was seen a few times. This chain joins TRBV18 and TRBJ1-1; 7 bases map to TRBD1. The CDR3 is 15 residues long. Losses at the gene ends were 2 bases for V and 3 bases for J; bases not matched to a gene: 6. CDR1 and CDR2 from the germline V gene are KGHSH and LQKENI. CDR3 loop: CASSPSTGSYTEAFF. Here the CDR3 DNA reads TGTGCCAGCTCACCATCGACAGGGTCGTACACTGAAGCTTTCTTT.

The chain uses TRBV19 and TRBJ2-3; 11 bases align to TRBD2. The CDR3 is made up of 15 amino acids. Per the germline V gene, CDR1 is LNHDA and CDR2 is SQIVND (reference sequence). The junction had 9 bases not matched to a gene; V was cut back by 4 bases and J by 9 bases. The CDR3 DNA sequence: TGTGCCAGTAGTACTAGCGGGGGGTCCCCGCAGACGCAGTATTTT. This sequence encodes CASSTSGGSPQTQYF.

On this clonotype: The junction shows a germline mismatch at one end, possibly a read error. This chain joins TRBV13 and TRBJ2-7, with TRBD2 matching over 7 bases. Germline V lookup: CDR1 PRHDT, CDR2 FYEKMQ (reference sequence). CDR3 size: 14 residues. The CDR3 spells CASRLGREGYEQYF. The CDR3 nucleotides are TGTGCCAGCAGATTAGGGAGGGAGGGCTACGAGCAGTACTTC.

This clonotype was recorded a few times. The rearrangement joins TRBV6-5 to TRBJ1-2; D gene ambiguous. Trimming stripped 8 bases from V and 2 bases from J, with 15 bases between. CDR1 is MNHEY, CDR2 SVGAGI, per germline. This CDR3 contains 14 residues. CDR3 sequence: CASRRPVPNYGYTF. In DNA form, the CDR3 reads TGTGCCAGCCGAAGACCGGTACCCAACTATGGCTACACCTTC.

This clonotype was seen only a few times. The chain links TRBV10-3 to TRBJ1-1; D is ambiguous. In germline, CDR1 is ENHRY, CDR2 SYGVKD. V shed 8 bases and J shed 3 bases, with 7 bases lying between them. The length of the CDR3 is 11 residues. In DNA, the CDR3 is TGTGCCATCGGAAGGGACACTGAAGCTTTCTTT. It specifies CAIGRDTEAFF.

The J gene is TRBJ2-1, the V gene TRBV12-3 or TRBV12-4; TRBD2 matches 10 bases. CDR3 length: 14 amino acids. V lost 7 bases and J lost 4; bases outside the gene matches: 4. The CDR3 nucleotides read TGTGCCAGCACCAGGACTAGCGGATACAATGAGCAGTTCTTC. Translating gives CASTRTSGYNEQFF.

In the case of this clonotype: Given the absence of the conserved phenylalanine or tryptophan at the CDR3 end, a read error is likely. No DNA is shown, since the ends of the CDR3 on it are uncertain; the CDR3 is the one TCRdb lists. The chain combines TRBV11-2 with TRBJ2-7; TRBD2 is the table's D call, not checked against the DNA. Germline V gene sequence: CDR1 SGHAT, CDR2 FQNNGV. The CDR3 has 12 amino acids, counting both end residues. The CDR3 loop reads CASSPQTSGGFL.

By share, this clonotype ranks as medium-sized. This chain links TRBV27 with TRBJ2-7, with 10 bases matching TRBD1. In germline, CDR1 is MNHEY, CDR2 SMNVEV (reference sequence). This CDR3 is 15 amino acids long. The V segment lost 7 bases and the J segment 3 bases; nucleotides outside the gene matches: 9. In DNA form, the CDR3 reads TGTGCCAGCAAGTCGGGACAGGGGCTACTCTACGAGCAGTACTTC. Its translation: CASKSGQGLLYEQYF.

This clonotype counts as medium-sized. The rearrangement uses TRBV29-1 and TRBJ1-1, with 8 bases aligning to TRBD1. V lost 4 bases and J lost 3; bases outside the gene matches: 7. The CDR3 has 14 residues. Germline-derived CDR1 and CDR2 are SQVTM and ANQGSEA. CDR3 DNA: TGCAGCGTTGTCCGACGGACAGGGTACACTGAAGCTTTCTTT. Its translation: CSVVRRTGYTEAFF.